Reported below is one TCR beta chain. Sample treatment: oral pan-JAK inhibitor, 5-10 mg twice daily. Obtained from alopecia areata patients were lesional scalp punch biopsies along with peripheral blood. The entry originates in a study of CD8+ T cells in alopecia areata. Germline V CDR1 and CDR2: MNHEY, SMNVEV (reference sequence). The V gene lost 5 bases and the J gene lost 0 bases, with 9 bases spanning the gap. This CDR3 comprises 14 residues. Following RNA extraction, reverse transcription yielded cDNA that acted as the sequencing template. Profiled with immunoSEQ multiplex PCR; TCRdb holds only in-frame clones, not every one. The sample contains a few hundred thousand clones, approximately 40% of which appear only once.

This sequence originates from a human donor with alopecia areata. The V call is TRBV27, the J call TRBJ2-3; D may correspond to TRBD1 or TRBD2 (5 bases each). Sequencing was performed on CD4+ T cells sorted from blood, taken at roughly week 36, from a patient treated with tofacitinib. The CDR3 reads CASSIRDSTDTQYF. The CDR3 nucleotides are TGTGCCAGCAGTATTCGGGACAGCACAGATACGCAGTATTTT.